This entry features one T cell receptor (beta chain) sequence. Antigen: not known. Germline V CDR1 and CDR2: SEHNR, FQNEAQ (reference sequence). This CDR3 comprises 13 residues. V was shortened by 0 bases and J by 2 bases, with 4 bases between the two germline ends. The data derive from a study of cytomegalovirus exposure and HLA in healthy donors. For the study at large: One earlier analysis, a look at roughly 170 million T cells, found 117 million unique TCR beta sequences. As released early, the data held 75 million to 90 million unique TCRs from HLA-typed donors. Overall study results and limits: For TCR beta chains, V- and J-gene trimming was later linked to a missense DCLRE1C variant.

At the time of sampling, donors were nominally healthy, though unrecorded immune exposures were likely. The PCR used 60 Vbeta and 13 Jbeta primers. TCRdb's table, derived via immunoSEQ multiplex PCR, lists solely in-frame clones and lacks some. The table records hundreds of thousands of clones, roughly 85% of them present only once. The chain employs TRBV7-9 and TRBJ1-2, with no clear D. This TCR was recovered from a girl aged 2 to 10 in good health and CMV-seronegative. The sequenced material came from PBMCs. CDR3 bases: TGTGCCAGCAGCTTAGCCGGGAACTATGGCTACACCTTC. The encoded protein is CASSLAGNYGYTF.